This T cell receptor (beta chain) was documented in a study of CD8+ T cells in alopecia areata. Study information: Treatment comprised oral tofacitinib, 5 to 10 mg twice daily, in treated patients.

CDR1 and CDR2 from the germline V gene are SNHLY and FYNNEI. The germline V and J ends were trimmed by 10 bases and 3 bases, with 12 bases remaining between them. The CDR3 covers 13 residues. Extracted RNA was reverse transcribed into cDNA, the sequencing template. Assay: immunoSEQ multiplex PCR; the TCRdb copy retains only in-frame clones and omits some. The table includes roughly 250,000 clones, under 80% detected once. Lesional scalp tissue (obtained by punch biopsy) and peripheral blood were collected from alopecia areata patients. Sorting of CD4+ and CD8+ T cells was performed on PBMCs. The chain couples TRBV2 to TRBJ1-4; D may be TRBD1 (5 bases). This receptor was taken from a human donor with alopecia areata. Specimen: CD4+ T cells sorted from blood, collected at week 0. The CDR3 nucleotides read TGTGCCACCGGAGGGGTATCTAATGAAAAACTGTTTTTT. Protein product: CATGGVSNEKLFF. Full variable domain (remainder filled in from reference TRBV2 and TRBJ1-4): EPEVTQTPSHQVTQMGQEVILRCVPISNHLYFYWYRQILGQKVEFLVSFYNNEISEKSEIFDDQFSVERPDGSNFTLKIRSTKLEDSAMYFCATGGVSNEKLFFGSGTQLSVL.